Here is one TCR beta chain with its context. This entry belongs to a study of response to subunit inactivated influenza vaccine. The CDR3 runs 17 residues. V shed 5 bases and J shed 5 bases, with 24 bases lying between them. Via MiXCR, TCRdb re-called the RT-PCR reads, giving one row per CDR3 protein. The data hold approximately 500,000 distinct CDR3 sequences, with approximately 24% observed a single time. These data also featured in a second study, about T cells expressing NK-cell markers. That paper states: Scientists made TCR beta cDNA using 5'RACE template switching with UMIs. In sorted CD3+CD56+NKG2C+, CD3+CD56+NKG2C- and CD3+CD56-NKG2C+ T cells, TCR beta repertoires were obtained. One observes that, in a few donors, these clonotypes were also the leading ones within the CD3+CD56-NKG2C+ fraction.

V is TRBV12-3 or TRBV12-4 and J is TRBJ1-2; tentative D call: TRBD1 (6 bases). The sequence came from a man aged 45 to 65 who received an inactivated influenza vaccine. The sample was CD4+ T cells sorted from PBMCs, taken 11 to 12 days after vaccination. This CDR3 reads CASSGDISQIRRYGYTF. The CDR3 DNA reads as TGTGCCAGCAGTGGGGACATCTCTCAAATCAGGCGGTATGGCTACACCTTC.